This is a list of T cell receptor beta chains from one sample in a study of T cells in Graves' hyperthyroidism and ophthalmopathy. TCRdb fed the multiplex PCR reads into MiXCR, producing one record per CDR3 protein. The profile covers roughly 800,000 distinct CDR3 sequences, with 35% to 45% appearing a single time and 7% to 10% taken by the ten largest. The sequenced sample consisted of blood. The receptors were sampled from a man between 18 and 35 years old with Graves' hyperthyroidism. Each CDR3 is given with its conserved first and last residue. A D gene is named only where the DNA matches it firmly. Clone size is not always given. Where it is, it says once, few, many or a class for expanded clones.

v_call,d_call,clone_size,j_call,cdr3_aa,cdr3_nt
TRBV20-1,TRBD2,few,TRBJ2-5,CSAKKTSGGAETQYF,TGCAGTGCTAAAAAGACTAGCGGGGGGGCCGAGACCCAGTACTTC
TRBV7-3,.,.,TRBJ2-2,CASSPGDGRELFF,TGTGCCAGCAGCCCAGGGGACGGCCGGGAGCTGTTTTTT
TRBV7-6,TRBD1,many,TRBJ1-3,CASSSRQGSGNTIYF,TGTGCCAGCAGCTCACGACAGGGCTCTGGAAACACCATATATTTT
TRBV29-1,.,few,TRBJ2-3,CSVDRGVGDTQYF,TGCAGCGTTGACAGGGGGGTAGGGGATACGCAGTATTTT
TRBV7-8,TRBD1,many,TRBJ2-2,CASSRERTGYGELFF,TGTGCCAGCAGCCGCGAACGGACAGGGTACGGGGAGCTGTTTTTT
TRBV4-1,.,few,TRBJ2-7,CASSQDRGTLDEQYF,TGCGCCAGCAGCCAAGATCGCGGGACCCTGGACGAGCAGTACTTC
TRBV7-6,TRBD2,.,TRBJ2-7,CASSQGPGGRYEQYF,TGTGCCAGCAGCCAGGGGCCGGGAGGGAGATACGAGCAGTACTTC
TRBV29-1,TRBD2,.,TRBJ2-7,CSLAAGVVYEQYF,TGCAGCTTGGCGGCGGGGGTCGTCTACGAGCAGTACTTC
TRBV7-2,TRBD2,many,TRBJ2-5,CASSLGGTNQETQYF,TGTGCCAGCAGCTTAGGAGGGACTAATCAAGAGACCCAGTACTTC
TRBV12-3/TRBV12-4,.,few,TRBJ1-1,CASSPQGRSTEAFF,TGTGCCAGCAGTCCCCAGGGCCGTAGTACTGAAGCTTTCTTT
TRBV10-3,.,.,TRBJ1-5,CATRDQPQHF,TGTGCCACGAGGGATCAGCCCCAACATTTT
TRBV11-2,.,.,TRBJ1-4,CASSFNRATNEKLFF,TGTGCCAGCAGCTTTAACCGTGCAACTAATGAAAAACTGTTTTTT
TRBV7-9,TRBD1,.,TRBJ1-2,CASSWPGQGALVLHGYTF,TGTGCCAGCAGCTGGCCGGGACAGGGAGCTTTGGTTTTACATGGCTACACCTTC
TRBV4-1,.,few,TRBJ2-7,CASSPLSAGPYEQYF,TGCGCCAGCAGCCCGCTTTCGGCAGGCCCCTACGAGCAGTACTTC
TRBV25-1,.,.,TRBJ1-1,CANSLGREAFF,TGTGCCAACAGCTTAGGACGTGAGGCTTTCTTT
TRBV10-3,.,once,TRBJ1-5,CVSSRDINQPQHF,TGTGTCAGCAGCCGGGACATTAATCAGCCCCAGCATTTT
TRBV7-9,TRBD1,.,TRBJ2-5,CASSSRDRGLETQYF,TGTGCCAGCAGCTCCAGGGACAGGGGGCTAGAGACCCAGTACTTC
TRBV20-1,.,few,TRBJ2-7,CSADRTGAPYF,TGCAGTGCCGACCGGACGGGGGCCCCGTACTTC
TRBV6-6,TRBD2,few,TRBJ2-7,CASTPVAGVYEQYF,TGTGCCAGCACCCCAGTGGCGGGAGTCTACGAGCAGTACTTC
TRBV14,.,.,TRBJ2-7,CASSQGRQSSYEQYF,TGTGCCAGCAGCCAAGGGCGGCAAAGCTCCTACGAGCAGTACTTC
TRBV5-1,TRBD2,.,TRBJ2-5,CASSSVAGAEETQYF,TGCGCCAGCAGCTCGGTGGCGGGAGCTGAAGAGACCCAGTACTTC
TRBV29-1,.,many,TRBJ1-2,CSVDQGHYGYTF,TGCAGCGTGGATCAGGGTCACTATGGCTACACCTTC
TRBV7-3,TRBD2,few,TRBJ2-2,CASSLLAGSGGELFF,TGTGCCAGCAGCCTCCTAGCGGGGAGCGGCGGGGAGCTGTTTTTT
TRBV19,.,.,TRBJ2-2,CASSYPGGDTGELFF,TGTGCCAGTAGTTACCCAGGGGGGGACACCGGGGAGCTGTTTTTT
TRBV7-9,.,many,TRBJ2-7,CASSLPYGAYEQYF,TGTGCCAGCAGCTTACCGTACGGAGCCTACGAGCAGTACTTC
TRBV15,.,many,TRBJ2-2,CATSREATGELFF,TGTGCCACCAGCAGAGAGGCCACCGGGGAGCTGTTTTTT
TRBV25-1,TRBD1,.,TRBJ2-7,CASTQQGAKNGQYF,TGTGCCAGCACCCAACAGGGGGCTAAGAACGGGCAGTACTTC
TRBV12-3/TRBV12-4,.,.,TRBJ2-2,CASRLGTGELFF,TGTGCCAGCAGGTTGGGCACCGGGGAGCTGTTTTTT
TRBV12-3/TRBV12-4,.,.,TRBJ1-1,CASSLKQHTEAFF,TGTGCCAGCAGTTTAAAACAGCACACTGAAGCTTTCTTT
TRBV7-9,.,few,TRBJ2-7,CASSLAGLPSKEGIYEQYF,TGTGCCAGCAGCTTGGCAGGGCTGCCCTCAAAAGAAGGGATATACGAGCAGTACTTC
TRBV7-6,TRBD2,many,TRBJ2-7,CASSPTLAGSYEQYF,TGTGCCAGCAGCCCTACACTAGCGGGGTCCTACGAGCAGTACTTC
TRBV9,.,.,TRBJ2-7,CASSVGQAPKDEQYF,TGTGCCAGCAGCGTAGGACAGGCCCCTAAGGACGAGCAGTACTTC
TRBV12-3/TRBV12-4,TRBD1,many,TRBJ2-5,CASSPRTGGETQYF,TGTGCCAGCAGTCCACGGACAGGCGGGGAGACCCAGTACTTC